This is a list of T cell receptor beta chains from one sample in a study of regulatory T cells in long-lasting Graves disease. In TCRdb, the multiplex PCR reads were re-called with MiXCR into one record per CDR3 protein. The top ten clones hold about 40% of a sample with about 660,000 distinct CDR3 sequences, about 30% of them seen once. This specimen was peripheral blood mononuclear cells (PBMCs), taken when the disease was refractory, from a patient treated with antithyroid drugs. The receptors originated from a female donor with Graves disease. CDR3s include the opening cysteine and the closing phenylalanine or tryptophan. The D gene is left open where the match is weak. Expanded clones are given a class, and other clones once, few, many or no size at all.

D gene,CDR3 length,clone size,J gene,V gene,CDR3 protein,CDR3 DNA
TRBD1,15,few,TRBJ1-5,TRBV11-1,CASSTGTGAQEPQHF,TGTGCCAGCAGCACCGGGACAGGGGCCCAAGAGCCCCAGCATTTT
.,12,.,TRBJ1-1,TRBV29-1,CSGIKDTPEAFF,TGCAGCGGGATTAAAGACACGCCTGAAGCTTTCTTT
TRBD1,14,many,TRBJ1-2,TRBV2,CASSEGWDSHGYTF,TGTGCCAGCAGTGAAGGCTGGGACAGTCATGGCTACACCTTC
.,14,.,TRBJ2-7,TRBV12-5,CASGLVDGTYEQYF,TGTGCTAGTGGTTTGGTAGACGGCACCTACGAGCAGTACTTC
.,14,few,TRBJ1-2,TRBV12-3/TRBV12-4,CASSLAKPGECSTF,TGTGCCAGCAGTTTAGCCAAACCAGGGGAATGCAGCACCTTC
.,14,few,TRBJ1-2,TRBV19,CASSTRPQHYGYTF,TGTGCCAGTAGCACCAGACCGCAGCACTATGGCTACACCTTC
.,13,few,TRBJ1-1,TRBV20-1,CSARVEQVRGAFF,TGCAGTGCTAGAGTCGAACAGGTCCGTGGTGCTTTCTTT
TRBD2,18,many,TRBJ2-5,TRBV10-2,CASKRANWGTSGQETQYF,TGCGCCAGCAAGAGAGCCAACTGGGGGACTAGCGGCCAAGAGACCCAGTACTTC
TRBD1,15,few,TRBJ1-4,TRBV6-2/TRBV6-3,CASSTTGGINEKLFF,TGTGCCAGCAGTACCACAGGGGGGATTAATGAAAAACTGTTTTTT
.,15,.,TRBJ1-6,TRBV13,CASSLRDPYNSPLHF,TGTGCCAGCAGCTTAAGGGACCCCTATAATTCACCCCTCCACTTT
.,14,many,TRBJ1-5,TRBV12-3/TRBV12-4,CASSQDLVSQPQHF,TGTGCCAGCAGCCAAGACCTGGTGAGTCAGCCCCAGCATTTT
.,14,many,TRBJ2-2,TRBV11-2,CASSLDADTGELFF,TGTGCCAGCAGCTTAGACGCGGACACCGGGGAGCTGTTTTTT
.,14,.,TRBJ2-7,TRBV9,CASSGGYGGYEQYF,TGTGCCAGCAGCGGTGGTTACGGGGGCTACGAGCAGTACTTC
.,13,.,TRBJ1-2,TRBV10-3,CAISDTATYGYTF,TGTGCCATCAGTGACACAGCTACCTATGGCTACACCTTC
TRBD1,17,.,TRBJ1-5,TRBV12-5,CASGLVHAQGFGQPQHF,TGTGCTAGTGGTTTGGTACACGCACAGGGGTTCGGTCAGCCCCAGCATTTT
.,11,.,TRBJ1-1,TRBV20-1,CSARVVIEAFF,TGCAGTGCTAGAGTCGTAATTGAAGCTTTCTTT
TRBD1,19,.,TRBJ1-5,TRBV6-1,CASSSLAGTATRGNQPQHF,TGTGCCAGCAGCTCCCTTGCCGGGACAGCAACCAGGGGCAATCAGCCCCAGCATTTT
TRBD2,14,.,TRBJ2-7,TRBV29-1,CSVEGLAGVEEQYF,TGCAGCGTTGAAGGACTAGCGGGAGTTGAGGAGCAGTACTTC
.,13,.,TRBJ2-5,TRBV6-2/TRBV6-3,CASNRLAEETQYF,TGTGCCAGCAACCGACTTGCCGAGGAGACCCAGTACTTC
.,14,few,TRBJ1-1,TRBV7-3,CASSLTAQNTEAFF,TGTGCCAGCAGCTTAACCGCACAGAACACTGAAGCTTTCTTT
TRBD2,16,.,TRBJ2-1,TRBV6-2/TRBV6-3,CASSTPSSGSYNEQFF,TGTGCCAGCAGTACCCCTTCTAGCGGCTCCTACAATGAGCAGTTCTTC
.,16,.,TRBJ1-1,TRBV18,CASSPPKVVENTEAFF,TGTGCCAGCTCACCACCCAAGGTAGTAGAGAACACTGAAGCTTTCTTT
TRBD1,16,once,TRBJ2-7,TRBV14,CASSQDWTGGTYEQYF,TGTGCCAGCAGCCAAGATTGGACAGGGGGTACCTACGAGCAGTACTTC
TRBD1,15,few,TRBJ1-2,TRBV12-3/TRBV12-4,CASSLRTGKVRGYTF,TGTGCCAGCAGTTTAAGGACAGGGAAAGTACGTGGCTACACCTTC
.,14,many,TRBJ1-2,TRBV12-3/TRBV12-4,CASSLGGAGYGYTF,TGTGCCAGCAGTTTGGGGGGCGCTGGCTATGGCTACACCTTC
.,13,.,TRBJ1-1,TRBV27,CASRPLGSTEAFF,TGTGCCAGCAGACCACTCGGTTCCACTGAAGCTTTCTTT
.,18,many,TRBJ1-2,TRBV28,CASVLRGAYQSLNYGYTF,TGTGCCAGCGTTCTGAGGGGGGCATACCAAAGCCTTAACTATGGCTACACCTTC
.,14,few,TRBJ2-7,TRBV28,CASSLGVGTYEQYF,TGTGCCAGCAGTTTGGGGGTTGGTACCTACGAGCAGTACTTC
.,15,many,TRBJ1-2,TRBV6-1,CASRPRQDFNYGYTF,TGTGCCAGCAGGCCCCGACAGGACTTTAACTATGGCTACACCTTC
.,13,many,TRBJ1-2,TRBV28,CASTPGGGGGYTF,TGTGCCAGCACCCCCGGCGGGGGCGGAGGCTACACCTTC
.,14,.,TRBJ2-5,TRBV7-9,CASSSAGPSGTQYF,TGTGCCAGCAGCTCGGCGGGACCCTCGGGGACCCAGTACTTC
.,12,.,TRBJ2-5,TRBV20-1,CSGMFRQETQYF,TGCAGTGGAATGTTTCGGCAGGAGACCCAGTACTTC
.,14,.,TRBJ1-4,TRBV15,CATSPVDAWEKLFF,TGTGCCACCAGCCCCGTAGACGCGTGGGAAAAACTGTTTTTT
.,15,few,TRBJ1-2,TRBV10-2,CASSESGDPNYGYTF,TGCGCCAGCAGTGAGTCTGGGGACCCTAACTATGGCTACACCTTC
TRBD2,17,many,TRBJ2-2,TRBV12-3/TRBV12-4,CASSPGLADALRGELFF,TGTGCCAGCAGCCCAGGACTAGCGGACGCCCTCAGGGGGGAGCTGTTTTTT
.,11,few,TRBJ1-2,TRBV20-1,CSVEGEYGYTF,TGCAGTGTGGAGGGCGAATATGGCTACACCTTC
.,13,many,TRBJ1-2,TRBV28,CASSLAWRGGYTF,TGTGCCAGCAGTTTAGCCTGGAGAGGTGGCTACACCTTC
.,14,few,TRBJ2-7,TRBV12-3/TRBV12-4,CASTLMGKRGEQYF,TGTGCCAGCACCCTGATGGGGAAAAGGGGCGAGCAGTACTTC